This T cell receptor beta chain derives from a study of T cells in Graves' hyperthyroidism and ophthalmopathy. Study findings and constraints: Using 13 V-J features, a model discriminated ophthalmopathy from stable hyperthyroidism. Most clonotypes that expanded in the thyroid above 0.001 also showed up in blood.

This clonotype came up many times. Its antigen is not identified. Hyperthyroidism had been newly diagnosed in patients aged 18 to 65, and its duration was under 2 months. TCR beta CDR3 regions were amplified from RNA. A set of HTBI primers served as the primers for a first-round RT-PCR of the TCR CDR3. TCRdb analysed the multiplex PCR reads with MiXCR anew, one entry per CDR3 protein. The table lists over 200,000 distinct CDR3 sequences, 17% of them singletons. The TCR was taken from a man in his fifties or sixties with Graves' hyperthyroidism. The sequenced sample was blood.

The CDR3 sequence is CASSPSDLDEQYF. The CDR3, as DNA: TGTGCCAGCAGTCCTTCAGACCTGGACGAGCAGTACTTC. J is TRBJ2-7 and V is TRBV28; D not certain. The germline CDR1 and CDR2 sequences are MDHEN and SYDVKM. V gave up 5 bases and J gave up 5 bases, with 13 bases separating them. This CDR3 is 13 amino acids long.